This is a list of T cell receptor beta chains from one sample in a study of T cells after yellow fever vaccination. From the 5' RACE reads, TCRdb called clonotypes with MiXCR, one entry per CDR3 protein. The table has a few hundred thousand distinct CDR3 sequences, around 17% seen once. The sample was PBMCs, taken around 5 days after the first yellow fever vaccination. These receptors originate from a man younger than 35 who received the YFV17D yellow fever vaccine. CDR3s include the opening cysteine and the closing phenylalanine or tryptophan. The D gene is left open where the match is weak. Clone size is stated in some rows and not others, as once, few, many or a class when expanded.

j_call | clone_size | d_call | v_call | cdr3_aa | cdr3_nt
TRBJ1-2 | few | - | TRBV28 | CASSWGGTELYGYTF | TGTGCCAGCAGCTGGGGAGGTACAGAGCTCTATGGCTACACCTTC
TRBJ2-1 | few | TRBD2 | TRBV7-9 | CASSLVGGPYNEQFF | TGTGCCAGCAGCTTAGTGGGAGGGCCGTACAATGAGCAGTTCTTC
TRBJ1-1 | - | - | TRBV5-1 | CASSLGQGGPSAEAFF | TGCGCCAGCAGCTTGGGTCAGGGAGGCCCGAGTGCTGAAGCTTTCTTT
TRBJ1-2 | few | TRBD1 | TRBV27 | CASSLISGGNGYTF | TGTGCCAGCAGTTTAATATCAGGGGGCAATGGCTACACCTTC
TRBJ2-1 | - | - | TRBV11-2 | CASSLPPMNNEQFF | TGTGCCAGCAGCTTACCGCCAATGAACAATGAGCAGTTCTTC
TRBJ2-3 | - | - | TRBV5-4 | CASRWDTGSDTQYF | TGTGCCAGCAGGTGGGACACGGGCTCAGATACGCAGTATTTT
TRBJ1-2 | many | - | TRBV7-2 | CASSLARGNGYTF | TGTGCCAGCAGCTTAGCCAGGGGCAATGGCTACACCTTC
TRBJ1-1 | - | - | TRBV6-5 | CASSYRQVEDTEAFF | TGTGCCAGCAGTTACCGACAGGTCGAGGACACTGAAGCTTTCTTT
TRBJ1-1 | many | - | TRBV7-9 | CASSSEQGNTEAFF | TGTGCCAGCAGCTCCGAACAGGGGAACACTGAAGCTTTCTTT
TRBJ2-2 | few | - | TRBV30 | CAWSPSNLGGELFF | TGTGCCTGGAGTCCCTCGAATTTAGGCGGGGAGCTGTTTTTT
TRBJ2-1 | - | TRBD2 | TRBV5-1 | CASSWLSSGGVNEQFF | TGCGCCAGCAGCTGGTTGAGTAGCGGGGGGGTTAATGAGCAGTTCTTC
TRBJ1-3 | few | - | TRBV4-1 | CASSQGTLSSGNTIYF | TGCGCCAGCAGCCAGGGGACCTTAAGCTCTGGAAACACCATATATTTT
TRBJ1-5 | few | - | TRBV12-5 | CASGLEGSPSGNQPQHF | TGTGCTAGTGGTTTGGAGGGCAGCCCGTCCGGGAATCAGCCCCAGCATTTT
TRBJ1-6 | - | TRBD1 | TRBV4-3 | CASSQGRQGRTPLHF | TGCGCCAGCAGCCAAGGTCGACAGGGTAGGACACCCCTCCACTTT
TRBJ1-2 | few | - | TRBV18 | CASSPRGSYGYTF | TGTGCCAGCTCACCGAGAGGTAGCTATGGCTACACCTTC
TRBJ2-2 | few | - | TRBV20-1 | CSARWGSGELFF | TGCAGTGCTAGGTGGGGATCCGGGGAGCTGTTTTTT
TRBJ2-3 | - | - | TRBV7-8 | CASSLLRFITAQYF | TGTGCCAGCAGCTTATTGAGGTTCATTACAGCGCAGTATTTT
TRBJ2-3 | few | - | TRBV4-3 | CASSQDWGISTDTQYF | TGCGCCAGCAGCCAAGATTGGGGAATATCCACAGATACGCAGTATTTT
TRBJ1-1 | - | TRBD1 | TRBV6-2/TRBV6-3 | CASTSGQGAFF | TGTGCCAGCACCTCGGGACAGGGAGCTTTCTTT
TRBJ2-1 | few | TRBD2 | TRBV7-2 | CASSYEAGLAWIEQFF | TGTGCCAGCAGCTACGAAGCGGGGCTAGCTTGGATTGAGCAGTTCTTC
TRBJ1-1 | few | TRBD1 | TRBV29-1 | CSGATGVWAEAFF | TGCAGCGGTGCTACAGGGGTCTGGGCTGAAGCTTTCTTT
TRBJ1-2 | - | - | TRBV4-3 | CASSQDRLTPGYTF | TGCGCCAGCAGCCAAGACCGCCTGACCCCTGGCTACACCTTC
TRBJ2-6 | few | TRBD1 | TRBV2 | CASTAGKGTVLSGANVLTF | TGTGCCAGCACCGCCGGAAAAGGGACAGTCCTCTCTGGGGCCAACGTCCTGACTTTC
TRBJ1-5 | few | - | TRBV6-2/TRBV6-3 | CASKEGGRKPQHF | TGTGCCAGCAAAGAGGGTGGCCGGAAGCCCCAGCATTTT
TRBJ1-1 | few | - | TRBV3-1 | CASTAGVMNTEAFF | TGTGCCAGCACCGCGGGCGTAATGAACACTGAAGCTTTCTTT
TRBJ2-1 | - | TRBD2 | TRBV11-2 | CASSLSLAGGYNSYNEQFF | TGTGCCAGCAGCTTGTCCCTAGCGGGGGGGTATAACTCCTACAATGAGCAGTTCTTC
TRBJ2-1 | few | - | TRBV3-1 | CASSQGFTYNEQFF | TGTGCCAGCAGCCAAGGATTCACCTACAATGAGCAGTTCTTC
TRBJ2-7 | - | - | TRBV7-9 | CASAKGSYEQYF | TGTGCCAGCGCCAAGGGATCCTACGAGCAGTACTTC
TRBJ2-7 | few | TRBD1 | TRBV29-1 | CSVEDQGVGEQYF | TGCAGCGTTGAAGATCAGGGGGTAGGCGAGCAGTACTTC
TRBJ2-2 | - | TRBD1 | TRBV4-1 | CASSRGQGAGTGELFF | TGCGCCAGCAGCCGAGGACAGGGGGCAGGCACCGGGGAGCTGTTTTTT
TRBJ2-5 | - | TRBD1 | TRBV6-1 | CASTLRSGGPGTQYF | TGTGCCAGCACTCTCCGGTCAGGGGGCCCTGGGACCCAGTACTTC
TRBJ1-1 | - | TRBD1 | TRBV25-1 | CANAGQGNTEAFF | TGTGCCAACGCCGGACAGGGGAACACTGAAGCTTTCTTT
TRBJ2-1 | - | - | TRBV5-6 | CASSLAQRNEQFF | TGTGCCAGCAGCCTCGCCCAGCGCAATGAGCAGTTCTTC
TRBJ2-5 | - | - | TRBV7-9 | CASIPDRQETQYF | TGTGCCAGCATCCCGGACAGACAAGAGACCCAGTACTTC
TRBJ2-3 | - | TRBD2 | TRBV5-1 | CASKNGGAGADTQYF | TGCGCCAGCAAGAACGGGGGGGCCGGGGCAGATACGCAGTATTTT
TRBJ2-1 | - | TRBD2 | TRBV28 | CASSFPGGANEQFF | TGTGCCAGCAGTTTTCCGGGGGGTGCCAATGAGCAGTTCTTC
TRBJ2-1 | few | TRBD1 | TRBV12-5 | CASGLDRDRGRNEQFF | TGTGCTAGTGGTTTGGACCGGGACAGGGGTCGCAATGAGCAGTTCTTC
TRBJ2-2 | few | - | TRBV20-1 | CSARRQGTGELFF | TGCAGTGCTAGACGGCAGGGGACCGGGGAGCTGTTTTTT
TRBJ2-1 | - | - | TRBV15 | CATSTRTDYNEQFF | TGTGCCACCAGCACACGGACAGACTACAATGAGCAGTTCTTC
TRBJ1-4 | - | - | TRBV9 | CASSGGALGEKLFF | TGTGCCAGCAGTGGGGGGGCGTTGGGTGAAAAACTGTTTTTT
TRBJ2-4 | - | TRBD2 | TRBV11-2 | CASSPPRLAGPGGNIQYF | TGTGCCAGCAGCCCTCCTCGGCTAGCGGGTCCCGGGGGAAACATTCAGTACTTC
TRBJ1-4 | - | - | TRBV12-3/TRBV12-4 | CASSFTIWFEKLFF | TGTGCCAGCAGTTTCACGATCTGGTTTGAAAAACTGTTTTTT
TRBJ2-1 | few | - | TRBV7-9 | CASSLKRGGAYNEQFF | TGTGCCAGCAGCTTAAAAAGGGGGGGGGCGTACAATGAGCAGTTCTTC
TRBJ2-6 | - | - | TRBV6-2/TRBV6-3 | CASRGRLFNDAPSGANVLTF | TGTGCCAGCAGGGGGCGGCTATTTAATGATGCTCCCTCTGGGGCCAACGTCCTGACTTTC
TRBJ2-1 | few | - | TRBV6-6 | CASSYGVNEQFF | TGTGCCAGCAGTTATGGTGTAAATGAGCAGTTCTTC
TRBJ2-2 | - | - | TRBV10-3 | CAITPGGTGELFF | TGTGCCATCACGCCAGGGGGGACCGGGGAGCTGTTTTTT
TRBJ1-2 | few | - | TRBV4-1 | CASSQRVGFYYGYTF | TGCGCCAGCAGCCAACGGGTGGGGTTCTACTATGGCTACACCTTC
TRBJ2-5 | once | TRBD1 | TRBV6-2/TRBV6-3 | CASRRTGFKETQYF | TGTGCCAGCAGAAGGACAGGGTTTAAAGAGACCCAGTACTTC
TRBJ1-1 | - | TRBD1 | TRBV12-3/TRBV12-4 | CASSPRGRAGTEAFF | TGTGCCAGCAGTCCCAGGGGGAGGGCGGGCACTGAAGCTTTCTTT